Sequencing of this T cell receptor beta chain was carried out in a study of Graves' ophthalmopathy and Graves' hyperthyroidism. Germline trimming cut 6 bases from V and 3 bases from J; bases unmatched to any gene: 10. From germline, CDR1 is MNHEY and CDR2 SVGAGI. The CDR3 is 15 residues long. Amplification from RNA transcripts yielded the TCR beta CDR3 regions. The library came from an HTBI-primed first-round RT-PCR and a second-round multiplex PCR. TCRdb reprocessed the multiplex PCR reads via MiXCR and lists one record per CDR3 protein. The sample includes about 1.2 million distinct CDR3 sequences, about 38% seen only once; the top ten take around 10%. The table lists this clonotype with many counts.

What was sequenced was peripheral blood or thyroid tissue (not recorded which). The gene calls are TRBV6-5 and TRBJ2-7; 8 bases match TRBD2. The sequence was obtained from an adult man with Graves' hyperthyroidism. CDR3 sequence reads: CASSYAGGASYEQYF. The CDR3 DNA reads TGTGCCAGCAGCTACGCCGGGGGGGCGAGCTACGAGCAGTACTTC.